What follows are 16 T cell receptor beta chains derived from one specimen sequenced in a study of blood T cell repertoires in COVID-19. Profiling relied on immunoSEQ multiplex PCR, and the TCRdb table lists in-frame clones only, not all of them. This sample carries over 85,000 clones, approximately 87% of them seen once, and the ten largest clones take 15%. Sample: peripheral blood. All receptors derive from a human donor in a cohort sampled during active COVID-19.

The chain combines TRBV27 with TRBJ1-1, with D hard to call. The CDR3 is 14 residues long. CDR1 MNHEY and CDR2 SMNVEV come from the germline V gene (reference sequence). V shed 0 bases and J shed 4 bases, with 9 bases lying between them. The CDR3 region has the DNA TGTGCCAGCAGTTTATCATCATCGGGCACTGAAGCTTTCTTT. It specifies CASSLSSSGTEAFF.

This clone was counted once. This chain links TRBV4-1 with TRBJ2-2; 10 bases are a match to TRBD1. Germline CDR1 and CDR2: MGHRA and YSYEKL. V shed 8 bases and J 6 bases; nucleotides not matched to a gene: 3. There are 13 residues in the CDR3. CDR3 protein: CASGTGAPGELFF. CDR3 nucleotides: TGCGCCAGCGGGACAGGGGCCCCCGGGGAGCTGTTTTTT.

The sample holds a few counts of this clone. The chain is built from TRBV19 and TRBJ2-1, with 12 bases that match TRBD2. Germline V gene sequence: CDR1 LNHDA, CDR2 SQIVND (reference sequence). Trimming at V came to 4 bases and at J to 0 bases, leaving 4 bases not matched to a gene. The CDR3 consists of 17 residues. The CDR3 is CASSTGLAGSSYNEQFF. The CDR3 coding sequence is TGTGCCAGTAGTACGGGACTAGCGGGCTCCTCCTACAATGAGCAGTTCTTC.

The chain combines TRBV6-2 or TRBV6-3 with TRBJ1-6, with D perhaps TRBD1 (6 bases). V lost 5 bases and J 7 bases, leaving 18 bases between the germline ends. Germline V lookup: CDR1 MNHEY, CDR2 SVGEGT. There are 16 residues in the CDR3. The CDR3 is CASSQPGHQGNSPLHF. The CDR3 DNA reads as TGTGCCAGCAGTCAACCGGGACATCAGGGAAATTCACCCCTCCACTTT.

This clone was recorded once. V is TRBV7-8 and J is TRBJ2-3; 9 bases are a match to TRBD2. The V gene end was trimmed by 1 base and the J gene end by 3 bases; junction bases not matched to a gene: 2. The CDR3 has 15 amino acids. Germline loops: CDR1 SGHVS, CDR2 FQNEAQ. The CDR3 DNA sequence: TGTGCCAGCAGCTTAGTTCTAGCGGGAACAGATACGCAGTATTTT. This translates into CASSLVLAGTDTQYF.

J is TRBJ1-5 and V is TRBV4-1; no firm D call. Germline CDR1 is MGHRA and CDR2 is YSYEKL. The CDR3 is 18 amino acids. Trimming left V 0 bases short and J 2 bases short, with 17 bases between. The CDR3 sequence is CASSQEGGSARGNQPQHF. The DNA for the CDR3 is TGCGCCAGCAGCCAAGAAGGCGGGTCAGCGAGGGGCAATCAGCCCCAGCATTTT.

The count of this clone is one. The chain uses TRBV9 and TRBJ2-7; the D gene is possibly TRBD2 (5 bases). With 2 bases removed from V and 2 bases from J, the gap between germline ends came to 14 bases. The CDR3 is 15 amino acids. Germline loops: CDR1 SGDLS, CDR2 YYNGEE. CDR3 coding DNA: TGTGCCAGCAGCGTTGCCCCGGACGGGACCTACGAGCAGTACTTC. Its translation: CASSVAPDGTYEQYF. Variable domain in full (rest from reference TRBV9 and TRBJ2-7): DSGVTQTPKHLITATGQRVTLRCSPRSGDLSVYWYQQSLDQGLQFLIQYYNGEERAKGNILERFSAQQFPDLHSELNLSSLELGDSALYFCASSVAPDGTYEQYFGPGTRLTVT.

Here the CDR3 DNA reads TGTGCCAGCAGCGCACAGGGGGCCACTGAAGCTTTCTTT. Translated: CASSAQGATEAFF. The chain recombines TRBV5-4 with TRBJ1-1; 9 bases map to TRBD1. This CDR3 contains 13 residues. Trimming took 4 bases from V and 4 from J; bases not matched to a gene: 2. Germline V gene lookup returns CDR1 SGHNT and CDR2 YYREEE (reference sequence).

Here the CDR3 DNA reads TGTGCCAGTAGTATAGTAGGACAGATCTTCTATGGCTACACCTTC. Encoded protein: CASSIVGQIFYGYTF. The V call is TRBV19, the J call TRBJ1-2; tentatively, D is TRBD1 (6 bases). CDR3 size: 15 residues. CDR1 and CDR2 from the germline V gene are LNHDA and SQIVND (reference sequence). The V end lost 1 base, the J end lost 4 bases, and 13 bases lay between the germline ends.

The chain couples TRBV7-9 to TRBJ2-3; 14 bases are shared with TRBD2. Germline V lookup: CDR1 SEHNR, CDR2 FQNEAQ (reference sequence). J was trimmed by 8 bases and V by 5 bases; bases with no gene match: 12. The CDR3 has 17 amino acids. The CDR3 bases are TGTGCCAGCAGCATACCGTCCGCCGGGACTAGCGGGGGTACGCAGTATTTT. Amino acid sequence: CASSIPSAGTSGGTQYF.

The J gene is TRBJ2-3, the V gene TRBV28; 9 bases line up with TRBD2. Trimming removed 4 bases from V and 1 base from J; junction bases left unmatched: 12. Germline values: CDR1 MDHEN, CDR2 SYDVKM. This CDR3 is built from 18 residues. The CDR3 DNA follows: TGTGCCAGCAGTTCGGGCTGGGATAGCGGGAGAGGCACAGATACGCAGTATTTT. Residues: CASSSGWDSGRGTDTQYF.

This chain links TRBV10-3 with TRBJ2-5; maybe TRBD2 (6 bases). Trimming left V 6 bases short and J 1 base short, with 9 bases between. The CDR3 contains 13 residues. The germline V gene encodes CDR1 ENHRY and CDR2 SYGVKD. As DNA, the CDR3 is TGTGCCATCAGCCGGGACTTCCAAGAGACCCAGTACTTC. It encodes CAISRDFQETQYF.

The CDR3 loop is CASSLDEGLTEAFF. The CDR3, as DNA: TGTGCCAGCAGCTTAGACGAAGGACTCACTGAAGCTTTCTTT. The chain couples TRBV7-6 to TRBJ1-1; D gene unclear. Deletions cut 1 base from V and 4 bases from J, with 10 bases between. Germline CDR1 is SGHVS and CDR2 is FNYEAQ. The CDR3 totals 14 residues.

This rearrangement joins TRBV5-4 to TRBJ1-1, with a weak D call TRBD1 (5 bases). This CDR3 comprises 13 residues. V lost 0 bases, J lost 8 bases, and 11 bases lay in between. Germline assignment: CDR1 SGHNT and CDR2 YYREEE (reference sequence). DNA for the CDR3: TGTGCCAGCAGCTTGGCGGCGGGGCGCGAAGCTTTCTTT. Its translation: CASSLAAGREAFF.

The gene calls are TRBV6-6 and TRBJ1-1, with D perhaps TRBD1 (5 bases). The V gene's germline CDR1 is MNHNY and CDR2 SVGAGI (reference sequence). This CDR3 comprises 15 residues. V dropped 4 bases and J dropped 0 bases, with 12 bases sitting between them. CDR3 sequence (DNA): TGTGCCAGCAGTTTGGACACAGAAATGAACACTGAAGCTTTCTTT. The encoded protein is CASSLDTEMNTEAFF.

The chain carries TRBV6-5 and TRBJ2-5; 9 positions agree with TRBD2. There are 13 residues in the CDR3. The trim removed 6 bases at V and 7 bases at J, leaving 6 bases unmatched. Germline V gives CDR1 MNHEY, CDR2 SVGAGI. The chain's CDR3 is CASSLTSGGTQYF. The DNA of the CDR3 is TGTGCCAGCAGCCTGACTAGCGGTGGGACCCAGTACTTC.